Listed here is a single TCR beta chain. Its specificity is not known. The PCR ran on 60 Vbeta and 13 Jbeta primers. Data came from immunoSEQ multiplex PCR; TCRdb stores just in-frame clones and leaves some out. The data contain roughly 100,000 clones, 70% to 80% of them singletons. Trimming cost V 4 bases and J 3 bases, with 14 bases left between them. The length of the CDR3 is 15 residues. Every donor was a healthy person donating bone marrow. This record comes from a study of cytomegalovirus exposure and HLA in healthy donors. Across the whole study: From HLA-typed donors, an early data release held 70 million to 100 million unique TCRs.

Notes on the study in general: In a later analysis, at a false discovery rate of 0.05, roughly 16,000 TCR beta sequences matched HLA alleles. CMV serostatus was the only immune exposure information that was available.

The TCR was taken from a man aged 55 to 70 in good health and CMV-seronegative. Sequencing input: PBMCs. The J gene is TRBJ1-5, the V gene TRBV5-7; a possible D gene is TRBD1 (5 bases). TRBV5-7 is classed as an ORF, of uncertain function. In DNA, the CDR3 is TGTGCCAGCAGCCTAAACGCAGGGAACAATCAGCCCCAGCATTTT. It is translated as CASSLNAGNNQPQHF.